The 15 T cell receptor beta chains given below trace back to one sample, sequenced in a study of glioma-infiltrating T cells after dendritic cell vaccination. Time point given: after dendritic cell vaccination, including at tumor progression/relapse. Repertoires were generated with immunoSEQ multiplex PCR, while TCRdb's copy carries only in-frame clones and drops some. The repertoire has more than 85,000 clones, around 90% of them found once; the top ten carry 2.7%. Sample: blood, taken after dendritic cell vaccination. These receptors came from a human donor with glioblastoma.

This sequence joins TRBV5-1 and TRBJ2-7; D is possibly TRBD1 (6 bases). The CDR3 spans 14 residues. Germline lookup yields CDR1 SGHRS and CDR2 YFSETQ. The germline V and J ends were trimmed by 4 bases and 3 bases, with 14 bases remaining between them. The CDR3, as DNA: TGCGCCAGCAGCCCCGGGACACTCAGCTACGAGCAGTACTTC. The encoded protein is CASSPGTLSYEQYF.

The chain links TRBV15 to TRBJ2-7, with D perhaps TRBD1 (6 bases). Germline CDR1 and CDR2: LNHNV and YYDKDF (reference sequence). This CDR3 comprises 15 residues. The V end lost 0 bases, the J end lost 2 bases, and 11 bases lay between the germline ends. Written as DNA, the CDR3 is TGTGCCACCAGCAGAGAAGACAGGTTAACCTACGAGCAGTACTTC. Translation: CATSREDRLTYEQYF.

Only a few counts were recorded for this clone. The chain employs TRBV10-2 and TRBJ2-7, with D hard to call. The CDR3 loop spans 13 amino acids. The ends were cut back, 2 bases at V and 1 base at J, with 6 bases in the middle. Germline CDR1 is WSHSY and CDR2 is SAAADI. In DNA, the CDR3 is TGCGCCAGCAGTGAGGAACAGTCCTACGAGCAGTACTTC. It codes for CASSEEQSYEQYF.

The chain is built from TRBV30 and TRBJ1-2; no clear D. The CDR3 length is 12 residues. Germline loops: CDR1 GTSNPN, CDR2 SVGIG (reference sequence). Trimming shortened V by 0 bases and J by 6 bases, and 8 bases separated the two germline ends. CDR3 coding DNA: TGTGCCTGGAGTGTAAATTACAATGGCTACACCTTC. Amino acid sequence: CAWSVNYNGYTF. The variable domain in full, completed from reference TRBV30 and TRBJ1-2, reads SQTIHQWPATLVQPVGSPLSLECTVEGTSNPNLYWYRQAAGRGLQLLFYSVGIGQISSEVPQNLSASRPQDRQFILSSKKLLLSDSGFYLCAWSVNYNGYTFGSGTRLTVV.

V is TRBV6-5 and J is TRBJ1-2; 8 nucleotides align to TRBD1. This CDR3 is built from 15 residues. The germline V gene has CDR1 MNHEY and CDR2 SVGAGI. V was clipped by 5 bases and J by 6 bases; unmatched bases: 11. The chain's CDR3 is CASSLTRQGWHGYTF. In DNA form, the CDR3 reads TGTGCCAGCAGTCTCACACGACAGGGGTGGCATGGCTACACCTTC.

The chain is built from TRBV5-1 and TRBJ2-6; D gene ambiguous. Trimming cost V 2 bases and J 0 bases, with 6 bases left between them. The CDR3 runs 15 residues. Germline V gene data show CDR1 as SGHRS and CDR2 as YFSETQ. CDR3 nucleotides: TGCGCCAGCAGCTTATCCCTCTCTGGGGCCAACGTCCTGACTTTC. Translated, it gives CASSLSLSGANVLTF.

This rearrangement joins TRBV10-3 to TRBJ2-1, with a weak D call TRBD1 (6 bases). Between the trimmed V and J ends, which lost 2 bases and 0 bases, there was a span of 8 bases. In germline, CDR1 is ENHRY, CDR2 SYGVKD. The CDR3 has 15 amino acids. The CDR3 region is CAISEGGSSYNEQFF. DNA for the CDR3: TGTGCCATCAGTGAGGGGGGCAGCTCCTACAATGAGCAGTTCTTC.

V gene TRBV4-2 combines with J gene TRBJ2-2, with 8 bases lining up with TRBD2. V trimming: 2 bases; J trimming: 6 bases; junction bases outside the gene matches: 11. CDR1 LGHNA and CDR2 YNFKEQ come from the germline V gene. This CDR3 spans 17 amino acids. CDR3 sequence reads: CASSQMARREVSGELFF. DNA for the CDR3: TGTGCCAGCAGCCAAATGGCGCGGCGGGAGGTTTCCGGGGAGCTGTTTTTT.

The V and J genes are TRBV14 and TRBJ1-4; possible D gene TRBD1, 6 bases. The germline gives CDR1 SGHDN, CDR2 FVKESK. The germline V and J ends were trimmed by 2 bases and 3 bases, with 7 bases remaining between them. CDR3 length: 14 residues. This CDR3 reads CASSQQGPNEKLFF. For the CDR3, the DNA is TGTGCCAGCAGCCAACAGGGGCCTAATGAAAAACTGTTTTTT.

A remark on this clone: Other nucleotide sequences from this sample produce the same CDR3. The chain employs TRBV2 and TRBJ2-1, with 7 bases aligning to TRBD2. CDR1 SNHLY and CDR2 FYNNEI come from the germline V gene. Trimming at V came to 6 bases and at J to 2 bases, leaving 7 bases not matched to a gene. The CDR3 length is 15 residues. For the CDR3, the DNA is TGTGCCAGCAGGTCTAGCGGTTCGGCCTACAATGAGCAGTTCTTC. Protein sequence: CASRSSGSAYNEQFF.

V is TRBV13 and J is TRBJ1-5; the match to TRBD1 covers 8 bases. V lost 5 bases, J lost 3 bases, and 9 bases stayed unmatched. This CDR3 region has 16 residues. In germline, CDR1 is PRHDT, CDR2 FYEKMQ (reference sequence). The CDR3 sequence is CASSSKGQGANQPQHF. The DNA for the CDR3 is TGTGCCAGCAGCAGCAAAGGACAGGGAGCCAATCAGCCCCAGCATTTT.

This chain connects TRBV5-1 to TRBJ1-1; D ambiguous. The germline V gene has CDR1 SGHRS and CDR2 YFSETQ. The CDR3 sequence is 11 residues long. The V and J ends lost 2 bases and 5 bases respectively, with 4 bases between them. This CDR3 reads CASSFRTEAFF. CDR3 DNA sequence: TGCGCCAGCAGCTTTCGGACTGAAGCTTTCTTT.

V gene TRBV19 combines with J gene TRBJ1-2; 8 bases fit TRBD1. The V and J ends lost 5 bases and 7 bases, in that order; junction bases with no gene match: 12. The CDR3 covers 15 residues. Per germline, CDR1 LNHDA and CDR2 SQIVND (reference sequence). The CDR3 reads CASSPFSGGGGGYTF. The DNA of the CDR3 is TGTGCCAGTAGTCCCTTCTCAGGGGGCGGAGGTGGCTACACCTTC.

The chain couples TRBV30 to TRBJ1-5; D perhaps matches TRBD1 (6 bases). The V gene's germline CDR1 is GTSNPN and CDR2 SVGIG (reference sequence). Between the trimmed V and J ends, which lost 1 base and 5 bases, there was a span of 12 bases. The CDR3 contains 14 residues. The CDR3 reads CAWSDDRRHQPQHF. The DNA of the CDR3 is TGTGCCTGGAGTGACGACAGGCGCCATCAGCCCCAGCATTTT.

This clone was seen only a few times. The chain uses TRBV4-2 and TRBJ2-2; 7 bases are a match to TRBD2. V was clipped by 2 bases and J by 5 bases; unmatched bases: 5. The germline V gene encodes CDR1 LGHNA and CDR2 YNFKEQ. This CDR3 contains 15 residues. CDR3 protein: CASSQRGEETGELFF. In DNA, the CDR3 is TGTGCCAGCAGCCAACGGGGGGAGGAAACCGGGGAGCTGTTTTTT.